This T cell receptor (beta chain) emerged from a study of cytomegalovirus exposure and HLA in healthy donors (dated by TCRdb to the late 2010s). About the study as a whole: An earlier analysis of more than 550 of the donors reported about 280 Gb of sequence data and 117 million unique TCR beta sequences obtained from 150 million to 200 million T cells. Of the roughly 410 genotyped donors, roughly 80% were placed in the genetic ancestry cluster associated with self-reported Caucasian donors. Typing coverage varied by locus: roughly 620-640 donors for A, B, C, DRB1 and DQB1; approximately 560 for DQA1; about 600 for DPA1; roughly 470 for DPB1. On average, roughly 200,000 unique TCR beta nucleotide sequences were sequenced per donor among 350 to 400 genotyped donors of the cohort, with 15% to 20% of those sequences being non-productive. HLA typing included class I and class II loci at four-digit resolution. Approximately 330 gigabases of sequencing data and 70 million to 100 million unique TCR sequences made up an early release that covered over 550 HLA-typed donors. Donor age, sex, ethnicity and CMV serostatus were compiled alongside the repertoire data. In addition to the first cohort of 650 to 750 subjects, a separate validation cohort of 120 different subjects was used. All discovery cohort repertoires had been generated on a single sequencing platform. The study profiled the T cell repertoires of hundreds of subjects by immunosequencing and related them to cytomegalovirus serostatus. The study was designed to test whether signatures of past pathogen exposure could be identified by cataloging public T cell receptors. Rather than using new phenotypic data, the later analysis identified candidate immune exposures from TCR beta sequences and from how often those sequences occurred across donors. Genome-wide SNP genotypes for about 60% of the roughly 700 donors were used in a later genetic analysis, which treated that subset as a discovery cohort. Because of strong linkage in the cohort, roughly five DR-DQ haplotypes were treated as single units for association and clustering. In an earlier analysis of 550 to 700 of the donors, high-throughput TCR beta sequencing was used to judge whether each TCR beta V gene segment behaved as functional or pseudogenic. A later analysis re-analyzed previously published TCR beta repertoires from 650 to 800 donors and added high-resolution HLA genotyping to study TCR occurrence patterns. To predict cytomegalovirus infection status, the study brought together high-throughput TCR immunosequencing, statistical association of individual TCRs with disease status, and machine learning. Study-level results and caveats: A total of 150 or so TCR beta chains were listed by the study as associated with cytomegalovirus. Several of the top co-occurrence clusters appeared to be linked to parvovirus B19, influenza, CMV and Epstein-Barr virus, according to a later analysis. A later analysis associated about 16,000 TCR beta sequences with specific HLA alleles at a false discovery rate of 0.05. Only TCR beta chains were sequenced in this cohort, and the absence of alpha or paired-chain data limited detectable features. Cytomegalovirus status was reported to be diagnosed by the classifier with high specificity and sensitivity in both the original and validation cohorts. A few of the identified cytomegalovirus-associated TCR beta chains were confirmed in vitro to be specific for cytomegalovirus antigens. CMV serostatus was the only immune exposure information available for the cohort. A later genetic analysis associated a missense DCLRE1C variant with V-gene and J-gene trimming of TCR beta chains, and an independent cohort replicated the association. Correlated functional status among segregating V segments might be attributable to linkage disequilibrium, but an unknown experimental factor could not be ruled out. The earlier analysis of 587 of the donors excluded seventeen rarely observed V segments, including chromosome 9 orphons, because counts were too low. The authors suggested that the approach could potentially be generalized to other disease states and immunological phenotypes. In a later genetic analysis, fewer N-insertions in productive TCRs were reported among donors in an Asian-associated ancestry cluster than the roughly 700-donor mean. A cluster of highly shared sequence variants was judged likely to represent a technical artifact of the sequencing pipeline. Roughly uniform sequencing depth across donors was assumed in presence/absence analyses, although this assumption may not hold. Some IMGT-functional V segments, including TRBV6-2 and TRBV6-3, could not be told apart with the 87-base-pair reads, so those segments were excluded. A further reported finding was that TCR beta sequences accurately predicted the HLA-A and HLA-B alleles for most subjects in the first cohort. In a later analysis, TCR association rates were found to vary across HLA loci, with the most associated TCRs seen for DRB1 alleles and the fewest for HLA-C alleles. In a later analysis, HLA-associated TCR beta chains were found to be more clonally expanded and to have lower generation probabilities than equally common non-associated chains. Because HLA typing was missing for some donors at each locus, association tests included only the typed subset. When HLA alleles, especially DR and DQ, strongly co-occurred, TCR associations were difficult to assign to individual alleles. An earlier analysis of 587 of the donors showed that most TCR beta V segments appeared in productive rearrangements either about 90% or about 30% of the time, which broadly matched IMGT annotations. A later analysis found that most CMV-associated TCR beta chains appeared HLA-restricted, with HLA associations seemingly driven largely by CMV exposure. While some public TCRs were present in many individuals, most TCR sequences turned up only very rarely across donors.

CDR1 SGHTA and CDR2 FQGTGA are derived from the germline V gene. The germline ends are 9 bases apart after V is trimmed by 2 bases and J by 4 bases. Counted from cysteine to phenylalanine, this CDR3 has 13 amino acids. Only the CDR3 part of the read is kept: 39 bases, read in frame from the first base. Preparation of the library involved the immunoSEQ multiplex PCR assay. For the multiplex PCR, a mixture combining 60 forward primers for TCR Vbeta segments and 13 reverse primers for TCR Jbeta segments was used. The CDR3 region of rearranged TCR beta genes was amplified from genomic DNA by a multiplex PCR assay. The Illumina HiSeq System was used to sequence the amplified TCR beta libraries as 87-base-pair reads. The paper's processing steps were these. A later analysis tallied 70 million to 100 million unique TCR beta chains across the 666 repertoires, and approximately 12 million of those chains were shared by two or more donors. Raw reads were error-corrected and collapsed into unique sequences by a nearest-neighbor algorithm in which closely related sequences were merged to remove PCR and sequencing errors. To assign V, D and J gene segments, CDR3 sequences were aligned to IMGT reference sequences. For a sequence to be retained, a match of at least six nucleotides to both a V gene segment and a J gene segment was required. Rearrangements were classified as productive when the CDR3 lacked stop codons and remained in frame with V and J, and all other rearrangements were classified as non-productive. CDR3 was defined according to IMGT convention as the region running from the second conserved V-encoded cysteine to the conserved J-encoded phenylalanine. The earlier analysis of about 530 of the donors excluded any sequence lacking an unambiguous match to a single V gene segment. An earlier analysis of some 500 of the donors classified V segments as functional when productive rearrangements were above 56.7% and as segregating when the standard deviation between donors was above 5%. A statistical classification framework was developed to diagnose cytomegalovirus status using the catalog of TCR beta chain sequences. In a later analysis, V and J genes were assigned by comparing TCR nucleotide sequences against IMGT/GENE-DB human TR gene sequences. In a later analysis, CDR3 sequences and most-parsimonious VDJ recombination scenarios were assigned using the TCRdist pipeline. In a later analysis, each TCR beta chain was defined by its CDR3 amino acid sequence together with its V-gene family, and reads without a unique V-gene family were excluded. As a way to deal with suspected cross-contamination and a sequencing artifact, a later analysis dropped 640 or so nucleotide sequences that were highly shared and had low generation probability. For each public chain, a later analysis derived a clonal expansion index from normalized ranks of inferred template counts within each repertoire. Generation probabilities in a later analysis came from a VDJ recombination model fitted to out-of-frame rearrangements, and those results were checked against IGoR. In a later analysis, hypergeometric tests were used to score TCR-TCR, TCR-HLA and TCR-CMV co-occurrence, with a repertoire-size bias correction applied to TCR pairs. A later analysis estimated false discovery rates by permuting HLA or CMV assignments 20 times. In a later analysis, co-occurring TCRs were grouped using DBSCAN, and TCRdist sequence similarity was added for clustering within HLA-allele-positive subsets. Co-occurrence clustering excluded repertoires with fewer than 30,000 or more than 120,000 public chains, plus five with anomalous nucleotide sharing. What TCRdb holds here is the immuneACCESS table cut down to in-frame rearrangements. Part of the clones is not present; checked against another copy, under half of the missing clones reflect an unresolved V gene, and the others are unexplained. V and J calls and clone size follow that table, whereas D and trimming were derived from the DNA. The sample yields 150,000 to 200,000 clones; 80% were counted once. Approximately 10% of the sample belongs to the ten largest clones.

Comment on this clone: There is no known antigen for this receptor. No base-level quality is on record; no much larger clone is a single base apart.

The cohort consisted of approximately 670 healthy bone marrow donors. All cohort members were sampled while nominally healthy, although unrecorded immune exposures were likely present. The donor was CMV seropositive and belonged to the group of 250 to 300 seropositive cohort members. A peripheral blood sample was provided by each donor, and peripheral blood mononuclear cells were used for TCR beta sequencing. Genomic DNA was extracted from the blood cell samples with the Qiagen DNeasy Blood Extraction Kit. The V and J genes are TRBV7-3 and TRBJ2-7; TRBD2 is perhaps the D gene, given 5 matching bases. The TCR comes from a man between 18 and 29 years old in good health and CMV-seropositive. The specimen sequenced was PBMCs. The CDR3 region has the sequence CASSLAGVYEQYF. The sequence in DNA is TGTGCCAGCAGCTTAGCCGGGGTTTACGAGCAGTACTTC.